The 32 T cell receptor beta chains presented below share a single source sample, sequenced in a study of cytomegalovirus exposure and HLA in healthy donors. PCR involved 60 Vbeta and 13 Jbeta primers. This table comes from immunoSEQ multiplex PCR, and its TCRdb copy is limited to in-frame clones, with some not included. Among tens of thousands of clones, around three fifths were seen once, and the ten largest hold 5.5% to 6%. What was sequenced was PBMCs. The receptors derive from a boy aged 5-17 years in good health and CMV-seropositive.

The CDR3 loop reads CASSLDQGYGYTF. The CDR3 nucleotides are TGTGCCAGCAGCTTAGACCAGGGTTATGGCTACACCTTC. V usage is TRBV7-9 and J usage is TRBJ1-2, with D possibly TRBD1 on 5 matching bases. CDR1 is SEHNR and CDR2 is FQNEAQ in the germline V gene (reference sequence). V shed 1 base and J shed 5 bases, with 8 bases lying between them. The CDR3 is 13 amino acids.

The chain has TRBV19 and TRBJ1-1; D possibly corresponds to TRBD1 (6 bases). Germline V gives CDR1 LNHDA, CDR2 SQIVND (reference sequence). The CDR3 has 15 amino acids. Trimming took 7 bases from V and 1 from J, leaving 16 bases between them. CDR3 loop: CASTLGQFRNTEAFF. The CDR3 coding sequence is TGTGCCAGTACCCTAGGACAGTTTAGGAACACTGAAGCTTTCTTT.

The sample holds a few counts of this clone. This chain links TRBV11-2 with TRBJ1-4; D gene unclear. This CDR3 has 13 residues. Between the trimmed V and J ends, which lost 5 bases and 4 bases, there was a span of 8 bases. The germline V gene has CDR1 SGHAT and CDR2 FQNNGV. The CDR3 sequence is CASSRELNEKLFF. The CDR3 nucleotides read TGTGCCAGCAGCCGGGAGCTTAATGAAAAACTGTTTTTT.

The chain couples TRBV7-2 to TRBJ2-7, with D maybe TRBD1 (6 bases). Deletions cut 5 bases from V and 0 bases from J, with 14 bases between. The length of the CDR3 is 15 residues. CDR1 and CDR2 from the germline V gene are SGHTA and FQGNSA. CDR3 amino acids: CASSPHRVGSYEQYF. The CDR3 bases are TGTGCCAGCAGCCCGCACAGGGTGGGCTCCTACGAGCAGTACTTC.

This chain uses TRBV30 with TRBJ1-6, with 8 bases aligning to TRBD1. Germline CDR1 GTSNPN, CDR2 SVGIG (reference sequence). The CDR3 covers 15 residues. The V and J ends lost 3 bases and 5 bases, in that order; junction bases with no gene match: 6. The CDR3: CAWRLMTGDNSPLHF. The CDR3 DNA reads TGTGCCTGGAGGCTTATGACAGGGGATAATTCACCCCTCCACTTT.

The chain combines TRBV2 with TRBJ2-2, with TRBD2 matching 11 bases. The V and J ends lost 6 bases and 2 bases, in that order; junction bases with no gene match: 5. Germline V gene sequence: CDR1 SNHLY, CDR2 FYNNEI. The CDR3 loop spans 16 amino acids. CDR3 sequence: CASSGTSGLNTGELFF. The CDR3 bases are TGTGCCAGCAGCGGGACTAGCGGACTAAACACCGGGGAGCTGTTTTTT.

CDR3 DNA: TGTGCCAGTAGTTCGAATGAGCAGTTCTTC. Translation gives CASSSNEQFF. The chain joins TRBV19 to TRBJ2-1, with no clear D. Deletions cut 5 bases from V and 7 bases from J, with 3 bases between. The CDR3 sequence is 10 residues long. Germline V gene sequence: CDR1 LNHDA, CDR2 SQIVND (reference sequence).

This clone showed up just once. V is TRBV5-1 and J is TRBJ2-7; 8 bases fit TRBD1. There are 14 residues in the CDR3. Trimming removed 3 bases from V and 2 bases from J; junction bases left unmatched: 4. Looked up from germline, CDR1 is SGHRS and CDR2 is YFSETQ. The CDR3 DNA reads as TGCGCCAGCAGCTCAGGGACAGGAGCCTACGAGCAGTACTTC. Translation: CASSSGTGAYEQYF.

This chain uses TRBV2 with TRBJ2-3; 8 nucleotides align to TRBD2. Looked up from germline, CDR1 is SNHLY and CDR2 is FYNNEI. CDR3 size: 15 residues. The J segment lost 5 bases and the V segment lost 5 bases, leaving 9 bases of the junction unmatched. The CDR3 protein is CASSSNGLAGDTQYF. Written as DNA, the CDR3 is TGTGCCAGCAGTTCAAATGGACTAGCAGGAGATACGCAGTATTTT.

This clone was counted a few times. This chain links TRBV5-1 with TRBJ1-1; possible D gene TRBD1, 6 bases. Germline V gives CDR1 SGHRS, CDR2 YFSETQ. The CDR3 loop spans 14 amino acids. The ends were cut back, 4 bases at V and 5 bases at J, with 15 bases in the middle. In DNA form, the CDR3 reads TGCGCCAGCAGCGCCCGGAAGGGGGATACTGAAGCTTTCTTT. Its translation: CASSARKGDTEAFF. Full variable domain (missing parts from reference TRBV5-1 and TRBJ1-1): KAGVTQTPRYLIKTRGQQVTLSCSPISGHRSVSWYQQTPGQGLQFLFEYFSETQRNKGNFPGRFSGRQFSNSRSEMNVSTLELGDSALYLCASSARKGDTEAFFGQGTRLTVV.

There are a few counts of this clone. The genes are TRBV25-1 and TRBJ1-5, with TRBD1 matching over 8 bases. Germline-derived CDR1 and CDR2 are MGHDK and SYGVNS. This CDR3 has 15 residues. J gave up 7 bases and V 1 base, and 6 bases lay outside the gene matches. The DNA for the CDR3 is TGTGCCAGCAGTGAATGGGGCCAGGGGGCACAGCCCCAGCATTTT. Protein: CASSEWGQGAQPQHF.

This clone occurred once. The V call is TRBV4-2, the J call TRBJ1-2; D might be TRBD1 (6 bases). This CDR3 has 18 residues. Germline-derived CDR1 and CDR2 are LGHNA and YNFKEQ. V lost 0 bases and J 0 bases, leaving 17 bases between the germline ends. The CDR3 DNA follows: TGTGCCAGCAGCCAAGATAATCGGCAGGGGCGGGCTAACTATGGCTACACCTTC. This codes for CASSQDNRQGRANYGYTF.

This chain uses TRBV10-1 with TRBJ2-3; D possibly corresponds to TRBD1 (6 bases). The ends were cut back, 10 bases at V and 2 bases at J, with 16 bases in the middle. The CDR3 loop spans 14 amino acids. Germline assignment: CDR1 WNHNN and CDR2 SYGVQD (reference sequence). CDR3 nucleotides: TGCGCCACCTCCCCGGACAGACTCACAGATACGCAGTATTTT. Amino acid sequence: CATSPDRLTDTQYF.

The genes are TRBV4-3 and TRBJ2-7; D unclear. Germline V lookup: CDR1 LGHNA, CDR2 YSLEER. Between the trimmed V and J ends, which lost 0 bases and 2 bases, there was a span of 11 bases. This CDR3 has 15 residues. In nucleotides, the CDR3 is TGCGCCAGCAGCCAAGATCTCAGCGATACCTACGAGCAGTACTTC. It translates to CASSQDLSDTYEQYF.

With respect to this clone: The sample contains more than one DNA sequence encoding this CDR3. The chain carries TRBV29-1 and TRBJ2-7, with a tentative D call TRBD2 (6 bases). The ends were cut back, 7 bases at V and 7 bases at J, with 20 bases in the middle. From germline, CDR1 is SQVTM and CDR2 ANQGSEA. The CDR3 runs 13 residues. The CDR3 region is CSAGGSGVSEQYF. The CDR3 DNA sequence: TGCAGCGCTGGTGGTTCGGGAGTATCTGAGCAGTACTTC.

The chain is built from TRBV6-6 and TRBJ2-1; 9 nucleotides line up with TRBD1. Trimming cost V 3 bases and J 6 bases; bases outside gene matches: 9. CDR1 and CDR2 from the germline V gene are MNHNY and SVGAGI (reference sequence). The CDR3 sequence is 16 residues long. The CDR3 sequence is CASSYFVQGASNEQFF. The CDR3 region has the DNA TGTGCCAGCAGTTATTTCGTACAGGGGGCGTCCAATGAGCAGTTCTTC.

About this clone itself: At one end, the junction sequence differs from germline, possibly due to a read error. The genes are TRBV19 and TRBJ1-5; D ambiguous. Per the germline V gene, CDR1 is LNHDA and CDR2 is SQIVND (reference sequence). The CDR3 is 15 residues long. The CDR3 loop is CASSTDHYSNQPQNF. The CDR3 nucleotides read TGTGCCAGTAGTACTGACCATTATAGCAATCAGCCCCAGAATTTT. The full variable domain, completed using reference TRBV19 and TRBJ1-5, is DGGITQSPKYLFRKEGQNVTLSCEQNLNHDAMYWYRQDPGQGLRLIYYSQIVNDFQKGDIAEGYSVSREKKESFPLTVTSAQKNPTAFYLCASSTDHYSNQPQNFGDGTRLSIL.

The chain joins TRBV4-1 to TRBJ1-4, with 12 bases aligning to TRBD1. Unmatched junction bases numbered 14, after V lost 3 bases and J lost 3 bases. Germline assignment: CDR1 MGHRA and CDR2 YSYEKL. The CDR3 spans 20 residues. DNA of the CDR3: TGCGCCAGCAGCCACCAAACCGGGACAGGGGGCATGTGGGCTAATGAAAAACTGTTTTTT. Protein product: CASSHQTGTGGMWANEKLFF.

The V gene is TRBV30, the J gene TRBJ1-2; a possible D gene is TRBD1 (6 bases). The CDR3 has 13 amino acids. The germline V gene has CDR1 GTSNPN and CDR2 SVGIG (reference sequence). Trimming removed 3 bases at V and 6 bases at J, with 14 bases between. CDR3 region: CAWSSHRDNGYTF. The DNA for the CDR3 is TGTGCCTGGAGCAGTCACAGGGACAATGGCTACACCTTC.

Notes on this clone: Other nucleotide sequences from this sample produce the same CDR3. V gene TRBV18 combines with J gene TRBJ2-7; D not certain. V was cut by 3 bases and J by 0 bases, with 3 bases left in between. This CDR3 comprises 12 residues. The germline V gene has CDR1 KGHSH and CDR2 LQKENI. The CDR3 coding sequence is TGTGCCAGCTCACCTAGCTCCTACGAGCAGTACTTC. This gives the protein CASSPSSYEQYF.

The chain recombines TRBV19 with TRBJ2-1, with 7 bases fitting TRBD1. CDR1 is LNHDA, CDR2 SQIVND, per germline (reference sequence). Trimming cost V 5 bases and J 4 bases; bases outside gene matches: 8. The CDR3 sequence is 15 residues long. The CDR3 bases are TGTGCCAGTAGTCTCGGGGACAGAGAGTACAATGAGCAGTTCTTC. Encoded protein: CASSLGDREYNEQFF.

The rearrangement uses TRBV7-8 and TRBJ1-3; TRBD1 aligns across 7 bases. The CDR3 is 15 residues long. Per germline, CDR1 SGHVS and CDR2 FQNEAQ. After removal of 0 bases from V and 4 bases from J, the junction contained 3 bases not matched to a gene. CDR3 protein: CASSLAQGSGNTIYF. CDR3 coding DNA: TGTGCCAGCAGCTTAGCACAGGGGTCCGGAAACACCATATATTTT. Drawing the rest from reference TRBV7-8 and TRBJ1-3, the complete variable domain is GAGVSQSPRYKVAKRGQDVALRCDPISGHVSLFWYQQALGQGPEFLTYFQNEAQLDKSGLPSDRFFAERPEGSVSTLKIQRTQQEDSAVYLCASSLAQGSGNTIYFGEGSWLTVV.

V gene TRBV25-1 combines with J gene TRBJ1-2; TRBD1 aligns across 7 bases. CDR3 length: 15 amino acids. Germline CDR1 and CDR2: MGHDK and SYGVNS. Trimming at V came to 3 bases and at J to 0 bases, leaving 4 bases not matched to a gene. In DNA, the CDR3 is TGTGCCAGCAGTGAGGCGCAGGGGGCTAACTATGGCTACACCTTC. This encodes CASSEAQGANYGYTF.

The rearrangement joins TRBV27 to TRBJ2-7; D perhaps matches TRBD2 (5 bases). V was cut by 0 bases and J by 7 bases, with 13 bases left in between. Germline-derived CDR1 and CDR2 are MNHEY and SMNVEV (reference sequence). The CDR3 spans 14 residues. CDR3 loop: CASSLSIPSGEQYF. In DNA form, the CDR3 reads TGTGCCAGCAGTTTATCGATCCCCTCGGGGGAGCAGTACTTC.

V usage is TRBV9 and J usage is TRBJ2-1, with TRBD2 matching 12 bases. The junction had 13 bases not matched to a gene; V was cut back by 0 bases and J by 3 bases. Per the germline V gene, CDR1 is SGDLS and CDR2 is YYNGEE. This CDR3 region has 20 residues. For the CDR3, the DNA is TGTGCCAGCAGCGTAGAGTCGGTGCGGACTAGCGGGGCACGCTACAATGAGCAGTTCTTC. It is translated as CASSVESVRTSGARYNEQFF.

This chain joins TRBV27 and TRBJ1-4; 7 bases line up with TRBD1. Germline V CDR1 and CDR2: MNHEY, SMNVEV (reference sequence). CDR3 length: 16 amino acids. The ends lost 2 bases at V and 8 bases at J; junction bases unmatched: 11. CDR3: CASSLRHRQGGEKLFF. CDR3 in DNA: TGTGCCAGCAGTTTACGGCACCGACAGGGCGGGGAAAAACTGTTTTTT.

The chain carries TRBV27 and TRBJ2-3; 9 positions match TRBD1. The V gene's germline CDR1 is MNHEY and CDR2 SMNVEV (reference sequence). After removal of 4 bases from V and 1 base from J, the junction contained 6 bases not matched to a gene. CDR3 length: 16 amino acids. CDR3 sequence: CASSYRDREGTDTQYF. DNA for the CDR3: TGTGCCAGCAGTTACCGGGACAGGGAAGGCACAGATACGCAGTATTTT.

The V call is TRBV2, the J call TRBJ2-7; TRBD1 might be the D (6 bases). Looked up from germline, CDR1 is SNHLY and CDR2 is FYNNEI. V lost 8 bases to trimming and J lost 5 bases, with 16 bases between them. This CDR3 region has 13 residues. The CDR3 DNA reads as TGTGCCAGCCTGGGGCAGGGGCTGGACGAGCAGTACTTC. Encoded protein: CASLGQGLDEQYF. The full variable domain, with the rest looked up from reference TRBV2 and TRBJ2-7, is EPEVTQTPSHQVTQMGQEVILRCVPISNHLYFYWYRQILGQKVEFLVSFYNNEISEKSEIFDDQFSVERPDGSNFTLKIRSTKLEDSAMYFCASLGQGLDEQYFGPGTRLTVT.

The rearrangement links TRBV29-1 to TRBJ2-1; 10 bases line up with TRBD2. The ends lost 5 bases at V and 10 bases at J; junction bases unmatched: 11. Per the germline V gene, CDR1 is SQVTM and CDR2 is ANQGSEA. The CDR3 has 14 amino acids. CDR3 DNA sequence: TGCAGCGTTCGCCCACTAGCGGGGCGATTAGAGCAGTTCTTC. As protein: CSVRPLAGRLEQFF.

Here the CDR3 DNA reads TGTGCCAGCAGGGACAGGTTGGCCTACGAGCAGTACTTC. This codes for CASRDRLAYEQYF. J is TRBJ2-7 and V is TRBV6-1; TRBD1 aligns across 7 bases. This CDR3 is built from 13 residues. Germline CDR1 and CDR2: MNHNS and SASEGT. Trimming at V came to 6 bases and at J to 2 bases, leaving 4 bases not matched to a gene.

V gene TRBV15 combines with J gene TRBJ2-7; D is ambiguous. The CDR3 has 12 amino acids. Germline lookup yields CDR1 LNHNV and CDR2 YYDKDF (reference sequence). V was pared by 0 bases and J by 7 bases, with 7 bases between. The CDR3 reads CATSRDRLEQYF. The CDR3 DNA sequence: TGTGCCACCAGCAGAGACCGACTGGAGCAGTACTTC.

This chain joins TRBV7-3 and TRBJ2-2; a weak D match, TRBD1 (5 bases). This CDR3 has 15 residues. The germline gives CDR1 SGHTA, CDR2 FQGTGA. The V end was cut by 7 bases, the J end by 0 bases, with 12 bases between. The CDR3 nucleotides read TGTGCCAGCACTTCCAGGGCGGCGAACACCGGGGAGCTGTTTTTT. Translated: CASTSRAANTGELFF.